One and the same sample provided the 2 T cell receptor beta chains below, sequenced in a study of OX40 agonist ivuxolimab in advanced cancers. Clones were read by immunoSEQ multiplex PCR, and TCRdb kept only the in-frame ones, dropping some. The sample contains tens of thousands of clones, 90% to 95% of which appear only once. The starting material was CD4+ or CD8+ T cells sorted from blood, obtained in a trial of the OX40 agonist ivuxolimab. The receptors here all came from an adult with an advanced solid tumor such as melanoma, head and neck, liver or kidney cancer.

V gene TRBV6-4 combines with J gene TRBJ1-5, with 12 bases identical to TRBD1. The CDR3 consists of 19 residues. Germline loops: CDR1 MRHNA, CDR2 SNTAGT. Trimming removed 6 bases from V and 4 bases from J; junction bases left unmatched: 16. The CDR3 reads CASRRGQGAYSDKNQPQHF. The CDR3, as DNA: TGTGCCAGCAGAAGGGGACAGGGGGCATATTCAGACAAGAATCAGCCCCAGCATTTT.

The chain uses TRBV7-9 and TRBJ2-7; a possible D gene is TRBD2 (5 bases). The CDR3 spans 14 residues. The germline V gene has CDR1 SEHNR and CDR2 FQNEAQ (reference sequence). Trimming took off 1 base at V and 3 bases at J, with 10 bases between the two ends. CDR3 sequence: CASSLGGRGYEQYF. CDR3 in DNA: TGTGCCAGCAGCTTAGGAGGGAGAGGCTACGAGCAGTACTTC. Drawing the rest from reference TRBV7-9 and TRBJ2-7, the complete variable domain is DTGVSQNPRHKITKRGQNVTFRCDPISEHNRLYWYRQTLGQGPEFLTYFQNEAQLEKSRLLSDRFSAERPKGSFSTLEIQRTEQGDSAMYLCASSLGGRGYEQYFGPGTRLTVT.